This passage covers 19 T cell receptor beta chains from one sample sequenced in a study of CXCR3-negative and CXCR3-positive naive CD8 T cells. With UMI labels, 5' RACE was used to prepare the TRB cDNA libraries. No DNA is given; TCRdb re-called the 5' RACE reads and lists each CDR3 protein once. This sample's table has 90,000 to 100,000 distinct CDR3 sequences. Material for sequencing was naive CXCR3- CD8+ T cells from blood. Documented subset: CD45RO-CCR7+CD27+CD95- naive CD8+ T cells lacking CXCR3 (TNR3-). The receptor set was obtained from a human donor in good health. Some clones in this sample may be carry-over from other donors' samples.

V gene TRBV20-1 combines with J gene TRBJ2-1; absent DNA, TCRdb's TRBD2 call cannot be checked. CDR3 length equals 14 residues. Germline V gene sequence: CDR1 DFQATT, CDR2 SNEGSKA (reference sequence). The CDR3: CSASPGLAGYEQFF.

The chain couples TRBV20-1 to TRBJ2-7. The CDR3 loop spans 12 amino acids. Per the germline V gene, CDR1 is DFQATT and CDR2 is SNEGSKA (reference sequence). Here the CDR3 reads CSAREDHYEQYF.

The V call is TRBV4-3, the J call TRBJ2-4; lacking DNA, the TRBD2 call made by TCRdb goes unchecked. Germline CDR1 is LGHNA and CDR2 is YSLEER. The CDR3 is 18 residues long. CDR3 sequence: CASSQDSVPGLAKNIQYF.

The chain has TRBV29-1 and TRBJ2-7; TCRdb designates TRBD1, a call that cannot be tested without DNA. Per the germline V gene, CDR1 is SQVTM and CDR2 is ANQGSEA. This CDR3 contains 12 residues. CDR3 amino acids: CSVWGVQPEQYF.

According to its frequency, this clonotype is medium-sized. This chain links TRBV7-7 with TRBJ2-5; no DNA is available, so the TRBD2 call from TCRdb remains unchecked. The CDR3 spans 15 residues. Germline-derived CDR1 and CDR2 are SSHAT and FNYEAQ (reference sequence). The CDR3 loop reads CASSLEPGGAETQYF.

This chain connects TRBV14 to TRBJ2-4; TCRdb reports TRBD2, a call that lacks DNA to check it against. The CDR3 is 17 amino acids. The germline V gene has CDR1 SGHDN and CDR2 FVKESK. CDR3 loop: CASSQGPEGIAKNIQYF.

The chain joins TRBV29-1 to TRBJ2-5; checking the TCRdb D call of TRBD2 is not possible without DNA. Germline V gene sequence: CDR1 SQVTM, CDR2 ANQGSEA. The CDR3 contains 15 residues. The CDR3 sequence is CSVEGSPRERETQYF.

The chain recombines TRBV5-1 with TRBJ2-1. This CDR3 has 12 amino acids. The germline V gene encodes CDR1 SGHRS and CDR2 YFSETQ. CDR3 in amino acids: CASSPENNEQFF.

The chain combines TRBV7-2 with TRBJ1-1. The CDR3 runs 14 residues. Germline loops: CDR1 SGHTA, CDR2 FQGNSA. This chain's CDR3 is CASSADPLVLEAFF.

CDR3 in amino acids: CASSSQTSGTDTQYF. The V gene is TRBV28, the J gene TRBJ2-3; TCRdb lists TRBD2, though no DNA is available to test this call. This CDR3 is built from 15 residues. Germline CDR1 reads MDHEN; CDR2 reads SYDVKM.

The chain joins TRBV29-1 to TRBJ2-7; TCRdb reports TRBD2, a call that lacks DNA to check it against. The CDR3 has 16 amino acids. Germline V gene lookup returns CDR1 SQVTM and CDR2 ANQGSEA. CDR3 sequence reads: CSVAGTSGTKTYEQYF.

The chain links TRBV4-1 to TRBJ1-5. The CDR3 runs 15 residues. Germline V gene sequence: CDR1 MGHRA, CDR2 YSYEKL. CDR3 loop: CASSQYQGSNQPQHF.

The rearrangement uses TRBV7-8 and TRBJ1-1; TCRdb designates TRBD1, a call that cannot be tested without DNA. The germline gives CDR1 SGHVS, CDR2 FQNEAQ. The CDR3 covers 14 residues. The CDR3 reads CASSLLPRETEAFF.

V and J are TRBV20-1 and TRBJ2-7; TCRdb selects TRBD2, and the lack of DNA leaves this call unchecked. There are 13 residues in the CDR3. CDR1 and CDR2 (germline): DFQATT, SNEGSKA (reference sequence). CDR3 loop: CSARRDYSYEQYF.

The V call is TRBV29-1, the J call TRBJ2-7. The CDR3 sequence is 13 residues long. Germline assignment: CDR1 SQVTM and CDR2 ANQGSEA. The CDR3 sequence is CSVVDAGSYEQYF.

CDR3 region: CASSMGLYEQYF. The J gene is TRBJ2-7, the V gene TRBV5-5; TCRdb indicates TRBD2, and absent DNA this call remains unverified. Looked up from germline, CDR1 is SGHKS and CDR2 is YYEKEE (reference sequence). The CDR3 spans 12 residues. The full variable domain, with the rest looked up from reference TRBV5-5 and TRBJ2-7, is DAGVTQSPTHLIKTRGQQVTLRCSPISGHKSVSWYQQVLGQGPQFIFQYYEKEERGRGNFPDRFSARQFPNYSSELNVNALLLGDSALYLCASSMGLYEQYFGPGTRLTVT.

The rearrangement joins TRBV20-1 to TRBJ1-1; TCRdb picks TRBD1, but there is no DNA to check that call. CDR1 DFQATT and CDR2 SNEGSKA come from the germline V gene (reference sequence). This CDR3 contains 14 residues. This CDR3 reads CSARPITGYTEAFF.

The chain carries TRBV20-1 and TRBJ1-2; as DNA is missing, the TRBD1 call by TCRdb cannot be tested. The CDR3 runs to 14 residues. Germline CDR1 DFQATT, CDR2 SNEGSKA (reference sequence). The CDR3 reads CSARPVGVTYGYTF.

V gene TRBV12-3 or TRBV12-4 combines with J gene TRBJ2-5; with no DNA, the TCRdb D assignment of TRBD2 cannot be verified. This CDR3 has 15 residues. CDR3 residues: CASRMTSGGQETQYF.